A single sample gave rise to the 3 T cell receptor beta chains below, sequenced in a study. Treg sorting used a CD4+CD25+CD127-/low gate. MiXCR was run by TCRdb on the 5' RACE reads, yielding one entry per CDR3 protein. The sample holds some 12,000 distinct CDR3 sequences, roughly 47% seen once. The sequenced material came from tumor-infiltrating Tregs sorted from the breast tumor. Every receptor here comes from a female donor with breast cancer.

This clonotype was seen a handful of times. This chain uses TRBV7-9 with TRBJ2-1, with TRBD2 matching over 11 bases. The CDR3 contains 15 residues. The germline CDR1 and CDR2 sequences are SEHNR and FQNEAQ (reference sequence). The ends lost 5 bases at V and 2 bases at J; junction bases unmatched: 2. CDR3 sequence: CASSPTSGAYNEQFF. Written as DNA, the CDR3 is TGTGCCAGCAGCCCGACTAGCGGGGCCTACAATGAGCAGTTCTTC.

As regards this clonotype: Compared with germline, one end of the junction differs, possibly owing to a read error. This chain's CDR3 is CASGLHNEQFF. CDR3 DNA: TGTGCCAGCGGTTTGCACAATGAGCAGTTCTTC. V and J are TRBV5-1 and TRBJ2-1, with a tentative D call TRBD2 (5 bases). Germline loops: CDR1 SGHRS, CDR2 YFSETQ. The CDR3 contains 11 residues.

This clonotype has just a few counts. The V and J genes are TRBV7-2 and TRBJ2-7; 8 bases match TRBD1. After removal of 5 bases from V and 4 bases from J, the junction contained 7 bases not matched to a gene. This CDR3 contains 14 residues. Germline V gene lookup returns CDR1 SGHTA and CDR2 FQGNSA. This CDR3 is CASSENRGMYEQYF. The DNA for the CDR3 is TGTGCCAGCAGCGAGAACAGGGGGATGTACGAGCAGTACTTC.